These 12 T cell receptor beta chains were all obtained from the same sample, sequenced in a study of cytomegalovirus exposure and HLA in healthy donors. Primers included in the PCR were 60 Vbeta and 13 Jbeta primers. This table comes from immunoSEQ multiplex PCR, and its TCRdb copy is limited to in-frame clones, with some not included. The table includes 90,000 to 140,000 clones, more than 70% detected once. Sequenced material: PBMCs. These receptors all stem from a man under 40 in good health and CMV-seronegative.

The chain carries TRBV7-2 and TRBJ2-2, with 11 bases identical to TRBD2. Germline CDR1 and CDR2: SGHTA and FQGNSA. The V gene end was trimmed by 4 bases and the J gene end by 2 bases; junction bases not matched to a gene: 3. The CDR3 contains 16 residues. The DNA for the CDR3 is TGTGCCAGCAGCTCCCGACTAGCGGGAAACACCGGGGAGCTGTTTTTT. Translating it yields CASSSRLAGNTGELFF.

About this clone: Germline and junction disagree at one end, which may indicate a read error. The rearrangement joins TRBV4-3 to TRBJ1-4; D is unresolved. Germline V CDR1 and CDR2: LGHNA, YSLEER. The CDR3 is 16 amino acids. As DNA, the CDR3 is TGCGCCAGCAGCCAGGATAGACATCCAACAAATGAAAAACTGTTTTTT. Protein: CASSQDRHPTNEKLFF.

This clone has a single count. The chain employs TRBV11-3 and TRBJ2-7; D possibly corresponds to TRBD2 (6 bases). CDR1 SGHNT and CDR2 YENEEA come from the germline V gene. The CDR3 extends over 15 amino acids. V gave up 0 bases and J gave up 7 bases, with 16 bases separating them. In DNA form, the CDR3 reads TGTGCCAGCAGCTTAGACAGCCTACCGGGGGAGGAGCAGTACTTC. This encodes CASSLDSLPGEEQYF.

The chain employs TRBV5-4 and TRBJ2-2, with 8 bases matching TRBD2. With 4 bases clipped from V and 7 bases from J, the junction kept 15 bases outside the gene matches. Looked up from germline, CDR1 is SGHNT and CDR2 is YYREEE (reference sequence). The CDR3 covers 17 residues. Here the CDR3 reads CASSLAGGGLLGGELFF. As DNA, the CDR3 is TGTGCCAGCAGCCTAGCCGGCGGGGGGCTACTTGGCGGGGAGCTGTTTTTT.

The chain combines TRBV9 with TRBJ1-3, with D perhaps TRBD1 (5 bases). The CDR3 spans 14 residues. The V end was cut by 0 bases, the J end by 1 base, with 5 bases between. The germline gives CDR1 SGDLS, CDR2 YYNGEE. CDR3 protein: CASSVGTSGNTIYF. In DNA, the CDR3 is TGTGCCAGCAGCGTAGGGACATCTGGAAACACCATATATTTT. Looking up the rest from reference TRBV9 and TRBJ1-3 gives the full variable domain: DSGVTQTPKHLITATGQRVTLRCSPRSGDLSVYWYQQSLDQGLQFLIQYYNGEERAKGNILERFSAQQFPDLHSELNLSSLELGDSALYFCASSVGTSGNTIYFGEGSWLTVV.

V usage is TRBV28 and J usage is TRBJ1-1; 9 bases match TRBD1. The CDR3 consists of 13 residues. J was trimmed by 7 bases and V by 6 bases; bases with no gene match: 6. Germline CDR1 MDHEN, CDR2 SYDVKM. As DNA, the CDR3 is TGTGCCAGCAGGGGACAGGGATATAATGAAGCTTTCTTT. As protein: CASRGQGYNEAFF.

In its sample, this clone was seen a few times. The rearrangement links TRBV2 to TRBJ1-2; a possible D gene is TRBD1 (5 bases). Germline values: CDR1 SNHLY, CDR2 FYNNEI. CDR3 length equals 14 residues. V was cut by 6 bases and J by 5 bases, with 16 bases left in between. The CDR3 DNA reads TGTGCCAGCAGGGCCCGGGAGGGGCCTTATGGCTACACCTTC. This codes for CASRAREGPYGYTF.

The chain joins TRBV9 to TRBJ1-3, with unresolved D. V was trimmed by 4 bases and J by 2 bases, leaving 16 bases between them. The germline gives CDR1 SGDLS, CDR2 YYNGEE. The CDR3 consists of 16 residues. The CDR3, as DNA: TGTGCCAGCAGCCCTCGGACGTTCGGGGCTGGAAACACCATATATTTT. Its translation: CASSPRTFGAGNTIYF. The full variable domain, completed using reference TRBV9 and TRBJ1-3, is DSGVTQTPKHLITATGQRVTLRCSPRSGDLSVYWYQQSLDQGLQFLIQYYNGEERAKGNILERFSAQQFPDLHSELNLSSLELGDSALYFCASSPRTFGAGNTIYFGEGSWLTVV.

This clone was recorded a few times. The chain employs TRBV7-2 and TRBJ2-1; TRBD2 is a possible D gene (5 bases). The germline V gene has CDR1 SGHTA and CDR2 FQGNSA. Trimming cost V 3 bases and J 9 bases, with 12 bases left between them. The CDR3 is 13 amino acids. The CDR3 DNA reads TGTGCCAGCAGCTTCTTTAGCGAGAGTGAGCAGTTCTTC. Its translation: CASSFFSESEQFF.

This clone was seen once. This chain links TRBV5-1 with TRBJ2-3; D ambiguous. Trimming pared 3 bases from V and 9 bases from J, leaving 17 bases between. The CDR3 loop spans 14 amino acids. Germline values: CDR1 SGHRS, CDR2 YFSETQ. The CDR3 loop reads CASSSLQTTETQYF. For the CDR3, the DNA is TGCGCCAGCAGCTCGCTCCAAACCACTGAAACGCAGTATTTT.

The chain employs TRBV5-6 and TRBJ2-7; D is unclear. Looked up from germline, CDR1 is SGHDT and CDR2 is YYEEEE. This CDR3 is 12 amino acids long. V was shortened by 5 bases and J by 4 bases, with 10 bases between the two germline ends. This CDR3 is CASSFGEYEQYF. CDR3 DNA: TGTGCCAGCAGTTTCGGAGAATACGAGCAGTACTTC.

The DNA for the CDR3 is TGTGCCAGCAGCCCCACGCGTGGTTATGGTCAGCCCCAGCATTTT. Protein: CASSPTRGYGQPQHF. The chain combines TRBV9 with TRBJ1-5; D call uncertain. The V gene lost 4 bases and the J gene lost 6 bases, with 17 bases spanning the gap. The CDR3 extends over 15 amino acids. Germline V gives CDR1 SGDLS, CDR2 YYNGEE.